This T cell receptor (beta chain) was retrieved from a study of CD8+ T cells in alopecia areata (dated by TCRdb to the late 2010s). The study in broad terms: Treated patients were enrolled in an open-label pilot trial of oral tofacitinib at 5 to 10 mg twice daily for moderate-to-severe alopecia areata. Tofacitinib was administered for 6 to 18 months, and 6 months of follow-up off drug were then conducted to assess delayed response and recurrence. Scalp clonality was compared across normal scalp (n=4), patchy alopecia areata scalp (n=8), and alopecia totalis/universalis scalp (n=8). immunoSEQ multiplex PCR using 35 Vbeta forward primers and 13 Jbeta reverse primers was used to amplify TCRbeta CDR3 regions. RNA was extracted with the PAXgene miRNA kit for fixed scalp, the miRNeasy kit for PBMCs, and the RNeasy kit for mouse skin. Patients on tofacitinib were biopsied at baseline and after 4 and 24 weeks of treatment, and several of the patients also had a later scalp biopsy. In both human patients and the C3H/HeJ mouse model, the study applied high-throughput TCRbeta sequencing to look at T cell clonal expansion in alopecia areata. The SALT score, which quantifies the percentage of affected scalp surface area, was used to measure disease severity in treated patients. Scalp tissue and sorted CD4+ and CD8+ peripheral blood T cells from patchy and totalis/universalis alopecia areata patients and from healthy controls were covered by human TCRbeta sequencing. Paper-wide results and their limitations: Shared TCR sequences between patients were less evident than in mice, which may be partly attributable to HLA diversity in the patient population. Compared with normal scalp, lesional scalp had higher clonality and more expanded CD8+ clones, particularly in alopecia totalis/universalis, a pattern that suggests antigenic drive. During tofacitinib treatment, many expanded lesional clones remained in scalp and blood, and this persistence may partly explain relapse after treatment is stopped. Scalp clonality and the number of expanded CD8+ clones among the top 100 scalp clones were significantly decreased by tofacitinib. Unlike mouse skin, which is dominated by gammadelta T cells, normal human skin has resident alphabeta T cells that are also sequenced, and this complicates analysis of the scalp TCR repertoire. Because the treated cohort was small and included a single nonresponder, larger studies are needed to assess links between baseline CD8+ expansion and response.

Library construction relied on the immunoSEQ multiplex PCR assay. For TCR sequencing, RNA was extracted from every sample and reverse transcribed into cDNA to serve as template. First-strand cDNA was synthesized using SuperScript III with a 2:1 mix of oligo-dT and random hexamers. A synthetic immune receptor repertoire was used to measure amplification bias, and any remaining bias was corrected computationally. Under the source paper's analysis protocol: After raw reads were preprocessed to remove errors, the CDR3 was defined following IMGT conventions as running from the conserved cysteine to phenylalanine. Clonality was calculated as 1 minus Shannon entropy normalized by log2 of the number of productive unique TCRs. Whether scalp clones were CD4 or CD8 was inferred by matching scalp TCRbeta sequences against CD4 and CD8 repertoires sorted from blood. Here the immuneACCESS table is served through TCRdb, limited to in-frame sequences with V and J called. Missing clones are a known gap in these copies; in checked studies unresolved V genes cover under half, and the rest lacks a known reason. V and J calls plus clone size are reproduced from that table; the DNA served to infer D and trimming. The sample has about 180,000 clones on record, 40% to 55% of them singletons. About 9.4% of the sample comes from the top ten.

In the paper's terms, the treatment or condition label means: oral pan-JAK inhibitor, 5-10 mg twice daily. Peripheral blood and lesional scalp punch biopsies were obtained from patients with alopecia areata. PBMCs were isolated by density centrifugation and stained for CD3, CD4 and CD8, after which CD4+ and CD8+ T cells were sorted on a FACSAria. As concerns this clone: Its binding antigen is unknown. Nothing much larger sits one base from this clone, and base qualities are not available.

This clonotype was obtained from a human donor with alopecia areata. Specimen: CD8+ T cells sorted from blood, collected between weeks 51 and 54, from a patient treated with tofacitinib.

The sequenced DNA: TGCAGCGTTGAGGGCGGGGGGGCGACAGATACGCAGTATTTT. This gives the protein CSVEGGGATDTQYF. The rearranged segments are TRBV29-1 and TRBJ2-3; 9 of the junction bases match TRBD2. The germline V gene provides CDR1 SQVTM and CDR2 ANQGSEA. Spanning cysteine to phenylalanine, the CDR3 consists of 14 amino acids. The kept DNA is CDR3 alone, 42 bases in frame from the first base. V trim: 3 bases; J trim: 3 bases; unmatched bases: 4.